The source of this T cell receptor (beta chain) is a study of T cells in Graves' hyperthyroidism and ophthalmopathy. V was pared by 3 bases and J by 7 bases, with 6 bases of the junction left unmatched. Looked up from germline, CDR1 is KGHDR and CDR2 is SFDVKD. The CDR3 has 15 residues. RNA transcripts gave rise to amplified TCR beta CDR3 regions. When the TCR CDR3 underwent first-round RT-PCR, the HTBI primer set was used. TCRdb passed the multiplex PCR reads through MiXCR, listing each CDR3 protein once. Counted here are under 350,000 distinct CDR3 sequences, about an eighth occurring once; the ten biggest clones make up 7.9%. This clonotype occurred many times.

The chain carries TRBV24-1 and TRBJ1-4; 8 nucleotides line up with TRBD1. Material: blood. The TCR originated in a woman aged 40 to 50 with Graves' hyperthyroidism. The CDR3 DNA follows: TGTGCCACCAGTGATGCTCAGGGGGCTGGTGAAAAACTGTTTTTT. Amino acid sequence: CATSDAQGAGEKLFF.